The rows below give T cell receptor beta chains drawn from one sample of a study of T cell repertoires in cytomegalovirus infection. TCRdb independently ran MiXCR on the reads; one entry per CDR3 protein. The top ten clones hold under 8.5% of a sample with 630,000 or so distinct CDR3 sequences, about 24% of them seen once. The specimen was CD8+ T cells from PBMCs. The receptors here all came from a human donor in good health (CMV status not recorded). Some clones in this sample may be carry-over from other donors' samples. Both conserved end residues are part of each CDR3. Clone sizes are given selectively: once, few, many, or a class where the clone is expanded.

j_gene: TRBJ1-4
abundance: NA
v_gene: TRBV13
CDR3aa: CASSPPGEEKLFF

j_gene: TRBJ2-1
abundance: NA
v_gene: TRBV28
CDR3aa: CASSTFGVAGVPGEQFF

j_gene: TRBJ2-3
abundance: NA
v_gene: TRBV4-2
CDR3aa: CASSMLVGLTDTQYF

j_gene: TRBJ2-5
abundance: few
v_gene: TRBV15
CDR3aa: CATSRASPGLAGGLETQYF

j_gene: TRBJ2-7
abundance: NA
v_gene: TRBV29-1
CDR3aa: CSVAGEWSSYEQYF

j_gene: TRBJ2-5
abundance: many
v_gene: TRBV7-2
CDR3aa: CASSLVGQGTETQYF

j_gene: TRBJ2-1
abundance: many
v_gene: TRBV7-2
CDR3aa: CASSFGQGPPSSYNEQFF

j_gene: TRBJ2-3
abundance: many
v_gene: TRBV7-2
CDR3aa: CASSLGTFSTDTQYF

j_gene: TRBJ2-7
abundance: NA
v_gene: TRBV12-3/TRBV12-4
CDR3aa: CASSLVIRTGGRGEQYF

j_gene: TRBJ1-2
abundance: NA
v_gene: TRBV10-3
CDR3aa: CAISGPTGHGGYGYTF

j_gene: TRBJ2-6
abundance: NA
v_gene: TRBV12-3/TRBV12-4
CDR3aa: CASSFGPLVPGANVLTF

j_gene: TRBJ1-5
abundance: few
v_gene: TRBV12-3/TRBV12-4
CDR3aa: CASSYEPRANQPQHF

j_gene: TRBJ2-3
abundance: NA
v_gene: TRBV6-8
CDR3aa: CANSYGQGPYTDTQYF

j_gene: TRBJ2-3
abundance: few
v_gene: TRBV25-1
CDR3aa: CASSAAGATDTQYF

j_gene: TRBJ2-4
abundance: few
v_gene: TRBV12-3/TRBV12-4
CDR3aa: CASSSWVWDIQYF

j_gene: TRBJ1-2
abundance: NA
v_gene: TRBV12-3/TRBV12-4
CDR3aa: CASSHQVPGQGENYDYTF

j_gene: TRBJ1-1
abundance: few
v_gene: TRBV6-6
CDR3aa: CASKGETEAFF

j_gene: TRBJ1-1
abundance: NA
v_gene: TRBV19
CDR3aa: CASTSARGLNTEAFF

j_gene: TRBJ2-7
abundance: NA
v_gene: TRBV7-9
CDR3aa: CASSLEERSYEQYF

j_gene: TRBJ2-1
abundance: few
v_gene: TRBV20-1
CDR3aa: CSARAAGQGAYNEQFF

j_gene: TRBJ1-1
abundance: NA
v_gene: TRBV7-9
CDR3aa: CASSPALGFIEAFF

j_gene: TRBJ2-2
abundance: many
v_gene: TRBV7-6
CDR3aa: CASSGPGGEDTGELFF

j_gene: TRBJ2-2
abundance: NA
v_gene: TRBV29-1
CDR3aa: CSVASPHSAPGELFF

j_gene: TRBJ2-1
abundance: NA
v_gene: TRBV4-1
CDR3aa: CASSHPRTSGGIRNEQFF

j_gene: TRBJ2-1
abundance: many
v_gene: TRBV7-6
CDR3aa: CASTPGLDSYNEQFF

j_gene: TRBJ1-2
abundance: many
v_gene: TRBV7-9
CDR3aa: CASSLMRVPYGYTF

j_gene: TRBJ1-6
abundance: NA
v_gene: TRBV28
CDR3aa: CASSLYGTADSPLHF

j_gene: TRBJ1-1
abundance: few
v_gene: TRBV20-1
CDR3aa: CSPPMNTEAFF

j_gene: TRBJ1-2
abundance: many
v_gene: TRBV7-2
CDR3aa: CASSLGAPEDYGYTF

j_gene: TRBJ1-2
abundance: NA
v_gene: TRBV28
CDR3aa: CASSFKGDRGNYGYTF

j_gene: TRBJ2-7
abundance: NA
v_gene: TRBV5-6
CDR3aa: CASSLFQPHEQYF

j_gene: TRBJ2-2
abundance: NA
v_gene: TRBV28
CDR3aa: CASSLPGAFHLGTGELFF

j_gene: TRBJ1-5
abundance: few
v_gene: TRBV28
CDR3aa: CASSLTVRYGNQPQHF

j_gene: TRBJ2-2
abundance: few
v_gene: TRBV29-1
CDR3aa: CSVPSEVNTGELFF

j_gene: TRBJ2-3
abundance: NA
v_gene: TRBV7-6
CDR3aa: CANSLVPGGLAGGAQYF